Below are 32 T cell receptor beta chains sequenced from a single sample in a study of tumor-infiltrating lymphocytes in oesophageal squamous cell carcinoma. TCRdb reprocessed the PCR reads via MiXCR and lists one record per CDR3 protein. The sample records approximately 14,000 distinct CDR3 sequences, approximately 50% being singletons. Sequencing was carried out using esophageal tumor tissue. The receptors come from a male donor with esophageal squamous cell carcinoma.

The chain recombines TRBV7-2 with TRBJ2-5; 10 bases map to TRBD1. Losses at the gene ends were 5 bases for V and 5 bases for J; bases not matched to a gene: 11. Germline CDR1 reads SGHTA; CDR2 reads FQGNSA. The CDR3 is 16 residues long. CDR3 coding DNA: TGTGCCAGCAGCGCCGCGGGACAGGGGTTTGGGGAGACCCAGTACTTC. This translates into CASSAAGQGFGETQYF.

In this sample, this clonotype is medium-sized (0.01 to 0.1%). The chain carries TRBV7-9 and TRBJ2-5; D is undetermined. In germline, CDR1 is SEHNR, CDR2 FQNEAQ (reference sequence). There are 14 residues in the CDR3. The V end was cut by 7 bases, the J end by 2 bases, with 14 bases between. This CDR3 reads CASTTYVQQETQYF. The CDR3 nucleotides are TGTGCCAGCACCACCTATGTTCAGCAAGAGACCCAGTACTTC.

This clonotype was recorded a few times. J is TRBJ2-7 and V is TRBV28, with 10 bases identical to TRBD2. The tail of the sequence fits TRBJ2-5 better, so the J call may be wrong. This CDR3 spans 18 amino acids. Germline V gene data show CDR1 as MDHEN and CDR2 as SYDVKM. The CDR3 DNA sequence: TGTGCCAGCAGTTTTCCACTAGCGGGACTCCCCCTAGGAGAGACCCAGTACTTC. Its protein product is CASSFPLAGLPLGETQYF.

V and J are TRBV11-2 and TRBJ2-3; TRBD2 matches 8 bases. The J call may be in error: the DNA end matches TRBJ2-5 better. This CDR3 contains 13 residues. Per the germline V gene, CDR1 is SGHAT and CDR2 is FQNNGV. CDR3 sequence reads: CASGAGGQETQYF. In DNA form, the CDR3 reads TGTGCCAGCGGTGCGGGAGGCCAAGAGACCCAGTACTTC.

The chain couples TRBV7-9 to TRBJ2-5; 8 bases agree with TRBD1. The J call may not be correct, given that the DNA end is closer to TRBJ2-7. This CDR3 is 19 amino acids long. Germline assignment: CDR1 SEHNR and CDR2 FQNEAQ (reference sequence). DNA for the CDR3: TGTGCCAGCAGCTTAGTAGGAGGCGGACAGGGTAGGTCCTCCTACGAGCAGTACTTC. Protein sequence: CASSLVGGGQGRSSYEQYF.

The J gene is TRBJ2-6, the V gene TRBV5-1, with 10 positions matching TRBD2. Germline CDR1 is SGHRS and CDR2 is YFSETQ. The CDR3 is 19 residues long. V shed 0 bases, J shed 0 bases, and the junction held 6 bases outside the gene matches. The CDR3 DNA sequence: TGCGCCAGCAGCTTGGGACTAGCGGGCGGTGACTCTGGGGCCAACGTCCTGACTTTC. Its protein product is CASSLGLAGGDSGANVLTF.

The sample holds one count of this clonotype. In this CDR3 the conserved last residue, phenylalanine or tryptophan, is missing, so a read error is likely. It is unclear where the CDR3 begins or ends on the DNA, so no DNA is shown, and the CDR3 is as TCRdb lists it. The CDR3 loop is CASSQQLVLLEQFFGS. The V and J genes are TRBV7-2 and TRBJ2-1; TRBD2 is the table's D call, not checked against the DNA. The CDR3 totals 16 residues, both ends included. Germline CDR1 is SGHTA and CDR2 is FQGNSA.

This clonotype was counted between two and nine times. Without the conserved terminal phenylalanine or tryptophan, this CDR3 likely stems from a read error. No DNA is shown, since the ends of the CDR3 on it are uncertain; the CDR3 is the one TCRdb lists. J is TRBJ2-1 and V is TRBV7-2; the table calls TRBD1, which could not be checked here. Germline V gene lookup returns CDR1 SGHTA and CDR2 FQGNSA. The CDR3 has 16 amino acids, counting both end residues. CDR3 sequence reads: CASSPDRGRDLQYFGN.

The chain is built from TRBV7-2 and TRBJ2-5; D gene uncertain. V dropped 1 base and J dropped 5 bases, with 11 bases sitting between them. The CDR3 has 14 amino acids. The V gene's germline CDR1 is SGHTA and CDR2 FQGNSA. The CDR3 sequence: CASSLGPVGETQYF. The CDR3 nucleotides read TGTGCCAGCAGCTTAGGCCCGGTTGGGGAGACCCAGTACTTC.

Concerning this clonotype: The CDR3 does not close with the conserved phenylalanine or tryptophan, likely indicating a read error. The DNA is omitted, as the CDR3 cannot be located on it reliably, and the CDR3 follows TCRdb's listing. The CDR3 protein is CASSAGLKFSGRATSSTL. J is TRBJ2-4 and V is TRBV5-5; the listed D gene, TRBD2, was not tested against the DNA. The CDR3 is 18 residues long, ends included. Per germline, CDR1 SGHKS and CDR2 YYEKEE (reference sequence).

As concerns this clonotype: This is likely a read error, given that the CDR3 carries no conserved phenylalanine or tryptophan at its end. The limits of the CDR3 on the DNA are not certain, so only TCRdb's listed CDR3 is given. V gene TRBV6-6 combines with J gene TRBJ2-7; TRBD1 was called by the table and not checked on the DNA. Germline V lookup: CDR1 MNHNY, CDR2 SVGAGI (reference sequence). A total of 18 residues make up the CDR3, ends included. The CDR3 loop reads CASSDPQGARSYGYTFGS.

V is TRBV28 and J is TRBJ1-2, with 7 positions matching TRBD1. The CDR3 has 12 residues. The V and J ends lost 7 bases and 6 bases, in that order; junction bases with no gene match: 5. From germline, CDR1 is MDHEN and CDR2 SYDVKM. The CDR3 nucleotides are TGTGCCAGCATCGACAGGGTGGATGGCTACACCTTC. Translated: CASIDRVDGYTF.

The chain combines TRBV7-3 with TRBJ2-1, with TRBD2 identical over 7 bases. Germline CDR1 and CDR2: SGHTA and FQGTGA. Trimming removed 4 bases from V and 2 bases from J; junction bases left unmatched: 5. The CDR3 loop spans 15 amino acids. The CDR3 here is CASSSSGTTYNEQFF. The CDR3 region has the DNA TGTGCCAGCAGCTCCTCCGGGACTACCTACAATGAGCAGTTCTTC. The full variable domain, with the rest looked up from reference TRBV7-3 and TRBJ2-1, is GAGVSQTPSNKVTEKGKYVELRCDPISGHTALYWYRQSLGQGPEFLIYFQGTGAADDSGLPNDRFFAVRPEGSVSTLKIQRTERGDSAVYLCASSSSGTTYNEQFFGPGTRLTVL.

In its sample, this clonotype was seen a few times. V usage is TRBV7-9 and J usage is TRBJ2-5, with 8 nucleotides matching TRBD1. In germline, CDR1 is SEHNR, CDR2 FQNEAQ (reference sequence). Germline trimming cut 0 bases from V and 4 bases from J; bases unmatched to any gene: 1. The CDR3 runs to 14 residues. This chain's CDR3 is CASSLATGVETQYF. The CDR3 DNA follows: TGTGCCAGCAGCTTAGCGACAGGGGTAGAGACCCAGTACTTC. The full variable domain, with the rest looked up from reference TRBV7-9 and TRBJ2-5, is DTGVSQNPRHKITKRGQNVTFRCDPISEHNRLYWYRQTLGQGPEFLTYFQNEAQLEKSRLLSDRFSAERPKGSFSTLEIQRTEQGDSAMYLCASSLATGVETQYFGPGTRLLVL.

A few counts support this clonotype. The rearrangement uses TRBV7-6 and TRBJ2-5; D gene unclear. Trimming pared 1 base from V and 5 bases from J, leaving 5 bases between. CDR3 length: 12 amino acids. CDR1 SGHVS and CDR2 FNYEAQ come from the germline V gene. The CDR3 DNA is TGTGCCAGCAGCTTAGTAGGGGAGACCCAGTACTTC. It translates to CASSLVGETQYF.

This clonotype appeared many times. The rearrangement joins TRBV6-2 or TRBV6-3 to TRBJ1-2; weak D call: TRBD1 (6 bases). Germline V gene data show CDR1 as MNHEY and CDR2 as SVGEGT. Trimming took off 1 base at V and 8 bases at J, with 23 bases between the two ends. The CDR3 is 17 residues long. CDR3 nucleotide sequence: TGTGCCAGCAGTTACTTCGTACCGAAAACAGGGACTCAAGGCTACACCTTC. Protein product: CASSYFVPKTGTQGYTF.

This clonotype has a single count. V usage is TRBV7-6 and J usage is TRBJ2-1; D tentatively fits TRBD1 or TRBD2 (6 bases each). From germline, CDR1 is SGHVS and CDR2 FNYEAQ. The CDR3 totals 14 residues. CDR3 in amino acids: CSSVRGLSYNEQFF. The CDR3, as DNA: TGTAGCTCAGTCCGGGGGCTATCCTACAATGAGCAGTTCTTC.

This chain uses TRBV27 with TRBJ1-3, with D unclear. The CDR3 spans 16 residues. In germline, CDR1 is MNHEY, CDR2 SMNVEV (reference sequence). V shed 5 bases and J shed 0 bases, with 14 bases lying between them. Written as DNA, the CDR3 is TGTGCCAGCAGTCCGACTGCGGTTAGCTCTGGAAACACCATATATTTT. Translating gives CASSPTAVSSGNTIYF.

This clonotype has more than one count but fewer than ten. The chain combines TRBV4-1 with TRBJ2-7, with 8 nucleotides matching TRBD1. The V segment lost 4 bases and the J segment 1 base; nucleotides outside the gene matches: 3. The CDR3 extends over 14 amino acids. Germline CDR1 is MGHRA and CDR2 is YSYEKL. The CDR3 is CASSLRTGSYEQYF. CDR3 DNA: TGCGCCAGCAGCCTAAGGACAGGGTCCTACGAGCAGTACTTC.

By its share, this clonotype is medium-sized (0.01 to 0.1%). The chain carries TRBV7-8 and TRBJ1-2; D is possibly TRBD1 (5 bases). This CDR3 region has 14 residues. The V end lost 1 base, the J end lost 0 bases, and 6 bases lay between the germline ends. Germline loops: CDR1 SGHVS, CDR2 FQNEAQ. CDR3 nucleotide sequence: TGTGCCAGCAGCTTAGGGGGGACTAACTATGGCTACACCTTC. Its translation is CASSLGGTNYGYTF.

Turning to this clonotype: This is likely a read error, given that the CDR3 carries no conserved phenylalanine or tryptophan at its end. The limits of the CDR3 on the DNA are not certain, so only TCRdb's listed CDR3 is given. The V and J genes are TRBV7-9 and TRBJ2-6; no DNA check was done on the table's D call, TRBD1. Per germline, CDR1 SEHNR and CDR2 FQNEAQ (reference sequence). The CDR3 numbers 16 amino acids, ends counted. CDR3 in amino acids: CASSLSDSNNEQFFGA.

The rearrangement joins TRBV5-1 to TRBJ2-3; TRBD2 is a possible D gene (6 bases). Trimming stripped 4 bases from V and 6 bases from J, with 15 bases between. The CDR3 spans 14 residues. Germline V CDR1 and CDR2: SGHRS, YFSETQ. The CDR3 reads CASSHSGPGDTQYF. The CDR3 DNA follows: TGCGCCAGCAGCCACAGCGGGCCCGGGGATACGCAGTATTTT.

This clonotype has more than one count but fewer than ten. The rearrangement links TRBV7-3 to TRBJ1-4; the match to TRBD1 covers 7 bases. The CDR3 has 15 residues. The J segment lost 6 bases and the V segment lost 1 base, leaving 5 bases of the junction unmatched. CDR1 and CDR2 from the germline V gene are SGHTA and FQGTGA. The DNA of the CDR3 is TGTGCCAGCAGCTTAAGGACAGGCTCTTATGAAAAACTGTTTTTT. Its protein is CASSLRTGSYEKLFF.

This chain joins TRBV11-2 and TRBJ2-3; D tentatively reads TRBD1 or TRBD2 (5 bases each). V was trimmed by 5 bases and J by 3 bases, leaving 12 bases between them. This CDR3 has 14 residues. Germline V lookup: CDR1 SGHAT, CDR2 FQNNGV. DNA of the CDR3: TGTGCCAGCAGCCAGGGACGGGTAACAGATACGCAGTATTTT. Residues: CASSQGRVTDTQYF.

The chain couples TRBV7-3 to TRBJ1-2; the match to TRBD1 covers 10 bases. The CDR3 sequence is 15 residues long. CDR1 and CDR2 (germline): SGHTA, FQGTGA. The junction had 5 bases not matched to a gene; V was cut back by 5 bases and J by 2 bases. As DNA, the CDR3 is TGTGCCAGCAGCCCCCCGGGACAGGGGAACTATGGCTACACCTTC. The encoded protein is CASSPPGQGNYGYTF.

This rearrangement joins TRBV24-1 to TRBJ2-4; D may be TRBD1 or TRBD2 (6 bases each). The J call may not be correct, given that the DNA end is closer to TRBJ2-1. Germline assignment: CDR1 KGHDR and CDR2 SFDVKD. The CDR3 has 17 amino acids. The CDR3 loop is CATSGSGGGRGYNEQFF. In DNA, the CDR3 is TGTGCCACCAGTGGAAGCGGAGGGGGACGCGGGTACAATGAGCAGTTCTTC.

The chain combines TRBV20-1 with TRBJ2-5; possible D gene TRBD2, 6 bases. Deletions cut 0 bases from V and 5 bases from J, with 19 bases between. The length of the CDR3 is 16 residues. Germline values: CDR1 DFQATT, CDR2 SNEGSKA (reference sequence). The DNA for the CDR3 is TGCAGTGCTAGAGATCAGCGGGCAGGGCGGATGGAGACCCAGTACTTC. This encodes CSARDQRAGRMETQYF.

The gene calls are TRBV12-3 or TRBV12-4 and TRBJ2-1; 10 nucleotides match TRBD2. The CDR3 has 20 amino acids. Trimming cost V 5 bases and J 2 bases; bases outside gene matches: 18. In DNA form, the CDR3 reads TGTGCCAGCAGTCCCCTCCTCTCAAGCGGGAGGGCCAGAACCTACAATGAGCAGTTCTTC. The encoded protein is CASSPLLSSGRARTYNEQFF.

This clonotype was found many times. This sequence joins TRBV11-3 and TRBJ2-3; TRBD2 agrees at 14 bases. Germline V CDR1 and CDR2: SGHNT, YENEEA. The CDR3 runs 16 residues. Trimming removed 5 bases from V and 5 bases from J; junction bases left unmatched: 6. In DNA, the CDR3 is TGTGCCAGCAGCGTGGGGACTAGCGGGGGCGGAGATACGCAGTATTTT. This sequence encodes CASSVGTSGGGDTQYF. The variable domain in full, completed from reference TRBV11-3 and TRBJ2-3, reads EAGVVQSPRYKIIEKKQPVAFWCNPISGHNTLYWYLQNLGQGPELLIRYENEEAVDDSQLPKDRFSAERLKGVDSTLKIQPAELGDSAVYLCASSVGTSGGGDTQYFGPGTRLTVL.

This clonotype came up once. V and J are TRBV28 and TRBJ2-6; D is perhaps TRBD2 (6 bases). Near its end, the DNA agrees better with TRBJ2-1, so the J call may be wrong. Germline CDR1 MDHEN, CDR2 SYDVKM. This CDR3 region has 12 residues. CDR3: CASSSSSDEQFF. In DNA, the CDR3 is TGTGCCAGCAGTTCCTCTAGCGATGAGCAGTTCTTC.

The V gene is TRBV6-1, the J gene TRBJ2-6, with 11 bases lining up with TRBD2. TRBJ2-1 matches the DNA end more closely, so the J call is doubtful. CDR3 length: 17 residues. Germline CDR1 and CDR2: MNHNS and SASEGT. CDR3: CASSPRISGREDNEQFF. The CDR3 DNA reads TGTGCCAGCAGTCCCCGTATTAGCGGGAGGGAAGACAATGAGCAGTTCTTC.

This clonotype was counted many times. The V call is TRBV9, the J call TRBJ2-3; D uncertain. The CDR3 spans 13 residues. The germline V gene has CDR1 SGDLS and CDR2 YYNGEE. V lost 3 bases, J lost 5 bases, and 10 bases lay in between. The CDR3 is CASSETPGDTQYF. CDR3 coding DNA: TGTGCCAGCAGCGAAACCCCTGGAGATACGCAGTATTTT.